These T cell receptor beta chains were read from a single sample in a study of CD8 T cells in Susac syndrome. MiXCR was run by TCRdb on the immunoSEQ multiplex PCR reads, yielding one entry per CDR3 protein. The top ten hold roughly 0.3% of the sample, which has under 95,000 distinct CDR3 sequences, 85% to 95% seen once. What was sequenced was CD4+ T cells from PBMCs. Receptors originate from a human donor with Susac syndrome. The CDR3 runs from the conserved cysteine through the conserved F or W. A D gene is named only where the DNA matches it firmly. Size is stated for part of the rows, as once, few or many counts, or as a class when the clone is expanded.

len	v_gene	j_gene	abundance	d_gene	CDR3nt	CDR3aa
14	TRBV29-1	TRBJ1-5	.	.	TGCAGCGTTGGGGAACAGGTTAGCAATCAGCCCCAGCATTTT	CSVGEQVSNQPQHF
18	TRBV9	TRBJ2-2	.	.	TGTGCCAGCAGCGTAGGAGGAGGGCAGGCCCGGACCACCGGGGAGCTGTTTTTT	CASSVGGGQARTTGELFF
14	TRBV12-3/TRBV12-4	TRBJ2-3	.	.	TGTGCCAGCAGAGCTGTCACATCCGGTTCTCCGCAGTATTTT	CASRAVTSGSPQYF
13	TRBV29-1	TRBJ2-5	.	TRBD2	TGCAGCGGTAGCGGGGTTGGGGGAGAGACCCAGTACTTC	CSGSGVGGETQYF
12	TRBV3-1	TRBJ2-7	.	.	TGTGCCAGCAGCCAAGGGCAGAGTCGGAGCTACTTC	CASSQGQSRSYF
13	TRBV3-1	TRBJ2-7	.	TRBD2	TGTGCCAGCAGCTTAGCGGGCTCCTACGAGCAGTACTTC	CASSLAGSYEQYF
13	TRBV27	TRBJ2-7	.	.	TGTGCCAGCAGTTTAGGTTACGGGCGCGAGCAGTACTTC	CASSLGYGREQYF
11	TRBV30	TRBJ1-1	.	.	TGTGCCTGGAGTCAACGGGGGGAAGCTTTCTTT	CAWSQRGEAFF
14	TRBV23-1	TRBJ1-1	.	.	TGCGCCAGCAGTCGTCAGGGGATAGGCACTGAAGCTTTCTTT	CASSRQGIGTEAFF
15	TRBV12-3/TRBV12-4	TRBJ1-5	.	.	TGTGCCAGCAGTTTGCGGCAGGGAGGCGGTCAGCCCCAGCATTTT	CASSLRQGGGQPQHF
15	TRBV2	TRBJ1-6	.	.	TGTGCCAGCAGTGACCATGGGATCGGGGGGTCACCCCTCCACTTT	CASSDHGIGGSPLHF
14	TRBV20-1	TRBJ2-6	.	.	TGCAGTTCCCCTGGGGGTGCTGGGGCCAACGTCCTGACTTTC	CSSPGGAGANVLTF
15	TRBV2	TRBJ2-7	.	.	TGTGCCAGCACCCAGGCCCGGGGGGCGTACGACGAGCAGTACTTC	CASTQARGAYDEQYF
13	TRBV6-1	TRBJ1-1	.	.	TGTGCCAGCAGCCCCACCCGGGGGGGGGAAGCTTTCTTT	CASSPTRGGEAFF
11	TRBV29-1	TRBJ1-1	.	.	TGCAGCGTAGGTTGGGGATCTGAAGCTTTCTTT	CSVGWGSEAFF
13	TRBV24-1	TRBJ2-3	.	.	TGTGCCACCAGTGATCGGAATAGAGATACGCAGTATTTT	CATSDRNRDTQYF
14	TRBV4-1	TRBJ1-4	.	.	TGCGCCAGCAGCCGGCCAGGGAGGAATGAAAAACTGTTTTTT	CASSRPGRNEKLFF
14	TRBV7-2	TRBJ2-2	.	.	TGTGCCAGCACCGCGGGCATGGGGTCCGGGGAGCTGTTTTTT	CASTAGMGSGELFF
14	TRBV28	TRBJ2-7	.	.	TGTGCCAGCAGCTCGAGGGGAGAGTCCCACGAGCAGTACTTC	CASSSRGESHEQYF
11	TRBV10-3	TRBJ1-1	.	.	TGTGCCATCAGTGACCAGGGTGAAGCTTTCTTT	CAISDQGEAFF
14	TRBV30	TRBJ1-1	.	.	TGTGCCTGGAGTGTACTAGGGGGGTACACTGAAGCTTTCTTT	CAWSVLGGYTEAFF
13	TRBV9	TRBJ2-1	once	.	TGTGCCAGCAGCGCCCTCGGTGGATATGAGCAGTTCTTC	CASSALGGYEQFF
13	TRBV7-7	TRBJ2-1	.	.	TGTGCTAGCAGCTATGCTAGCGTCGGTGAGCAGTTCTTC	CASSYASVGEQFF
12	TRBV29-1	TRBJ1-1	.	.	TGCAGCGTACTGGGACAATCCCCGGAAGCTTTCTTT	CSVLGQSPEAFF